This TCR beta chain was documented in a study of CD8 T cells in Susac syndrome. The RNA input was 0.5 to 1 ug, and it was reverse transcribed with random hexamers. With immunoSEQ multiplex PCR, TCR beta CDR3 was amplified across 54 Vbeta and 13 Jbeta. TCRdb reanalysed the immunoSEQ multiplex PCR reads using MiXCR and keeps one entry per CDR3 protein. The data show around 230,000 distinct CDR3 sequences, about 95% seen once. Source material: CD4+ T cells from PBMCs. This TCR came from a human donor with multiple sclerosis.

As DNA, the CDR3 is TGTGCCAGCAGCCAAGTAGGGATAGGCGAGCAGTACTTC. It encodes CASSQVGIGEQYF. The rearrangement uses TRBV3-1 and TRBJ2-7; D is unclear. CDR3 size: 13 residues. The germline CDR1 and CDR2 sequences are LGHDT and YNNKEL (reference sequence). V lost 1 base, J lost 6 bases, and 10 bases lay in between.